This T cell receptor (beta chain) was identified during a study of Graves' ophthalmopathy and Graves' hyperthyroidism. V was clipped by 6 bases and J by 0 bases, with 12 bases between them. The CDR3 extends over 15 amino acids. Transcripts of RNA were the source for amplifying TCR beta CDR3 regions. The authors performed first-round RT-PCR with HTBI primers and then a second-round multiplex PCR. TCRdb passed the multiplex PCR reads through MiXCR, listing each CDR3 protein once. The sample contains about 1.2 million distinct CDR3 sequences, about two fifths of which appear only once. This clonotype came up many times. No donor had other autoimmune disease, uncontrolled infection, pregnancy or lactation. Diagnosis was based on clinical symptoms, serum thyroxine, TRAb, thyroid ultrasound and orbital computed tomography.

The sequenced material came from peripheral blood or thyroid tissue (not recorded which). This chain connects TRBV12-3 or TRBV12-4 to TRBJ1-3; no reliable D call. The TCR comes from an adult man with Graves' hyperthyroidism. CDR3 in amino acids: CASSRPLISGNTIYF. DNA of the CDR3: TGTGCCAGCAGCCGACCTTTGATCTCTGGAAACACCATATATTTT.